This T cell receptor (beta chain) was sequenced during a study of cytomegalovirus exposure and HLA in healthy donors. Study-level information: Counted in an early data release were about 85 million unique TCRs from HLA-typed donors. The study's findings and limits: Listed as cytomegalovirus-associated were approximately 160 TCR beta chains.

Per germline, CDR1 MGHRA and CDR2 YSYEKL. Trimming took off 0 bases at V and 2 bases at J, with 10 bases between the two ends. This CDR3 has 15 amino acids. Healthy bone marrow donors made up the cohort. Regarding this clone: The antigen remains unidentified.

Researchers ran the PCR with 60 Vbeta and 13 Jbeta primers. TCRdb keeps only in-frame clones here, not all; method: immunoSEQ multiplex PCR. The profile shows 120,000 or so clones, around 72% of them singletons. The sequence came from a woman aged 40 to 50 in good health and CMV-seropositive. This chain links TRBV4-1 with TRBJ1-2, with D uncertain. Material for sequencing was PBMCs. The CDR3 reads CASSQDFPLNYGYTF. The CDR3 DNA is TGCGCCAGCAGCCAAGATTTTCCGCTAAACTATGGCTACACCTTC.